Below, one T cell receptor beta chain is given with its context. Antigen specificity is unknown. The CDR3 spans 12 residues. The germline CDR1 and CDR2 sequences are MDHEN and SYDVKM. These data come from a study of CXCR3-negative and CXCR3-positive naive CD8 T cells. Study-wide results and caveats: Both naive subsets had comparably high diversity; memory CD8+ cells much lower. The study found more hydrophobic TRB CDR3s in CXCR3-positive naive cells than in CXCR3-negative naive cells.

UMI-labeled 5' RACE yielded the TRB cDNA libraries. TCRdb reprocessed the 5' RACE reads and stores each CDR3 protein as one record, lacking DNA. The table for this sample gives 150,000 to 160,000 distinct CDR3 sequences. The sample taken for sequencing was naive CXCR3+ CD8+ T cells from blood. Subset here: CD45RO-CCR7+CD27+CD95- naive CD8+ T cells expressing CXCR3 (TNR3+). The chain employs TRBV28 and TRBJ2-1; the D gene TCRdb calls, TRBD1, cannot be checked with no DNA. This clonotype was sampled from a human donor in good health. Some clones in this sample may be carry-over from other donors' samples. This chain's CDR3 is CASSTPGQEQFF.